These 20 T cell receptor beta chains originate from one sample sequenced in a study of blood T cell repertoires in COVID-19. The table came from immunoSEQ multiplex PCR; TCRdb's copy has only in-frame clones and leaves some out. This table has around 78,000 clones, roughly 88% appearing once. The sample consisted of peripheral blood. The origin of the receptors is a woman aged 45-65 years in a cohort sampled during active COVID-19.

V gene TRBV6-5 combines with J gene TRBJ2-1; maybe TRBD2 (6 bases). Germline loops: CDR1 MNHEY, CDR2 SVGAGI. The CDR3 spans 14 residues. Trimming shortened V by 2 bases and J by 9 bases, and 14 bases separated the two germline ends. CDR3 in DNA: TGTGCCAGCAGTTACGATTCGGGAGTAGGTGAGCAGTTCTTC. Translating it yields CASSYDSGVGEQFF.

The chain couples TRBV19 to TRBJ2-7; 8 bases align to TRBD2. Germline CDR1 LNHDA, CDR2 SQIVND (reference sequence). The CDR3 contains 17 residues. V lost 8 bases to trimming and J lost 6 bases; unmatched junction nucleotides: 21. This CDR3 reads CASRGGATGTSRGEQYF. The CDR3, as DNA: TGTGCCAGTCGGGGGGGGGCGACCGGGACTTCTCGAGGCGAGCAGTACTTC. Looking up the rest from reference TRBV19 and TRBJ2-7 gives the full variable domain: DGGITQSPKYLFRKEGQNVTLSCEQNLNHDAMYWYRQDPGQGLRLIYYSQIVNDFQKGDIAEGYSVSREKKESFPLTVTSAQKNPTAFYLCASRGGATGTSRGEQYFGPGTRLTVT.

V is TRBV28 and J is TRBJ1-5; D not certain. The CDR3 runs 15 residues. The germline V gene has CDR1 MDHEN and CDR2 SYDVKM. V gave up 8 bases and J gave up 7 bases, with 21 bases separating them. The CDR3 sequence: CASSVTDSLAQPQHF. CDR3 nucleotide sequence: TGTGCCAGCTCCGTGACGGACTCGCTGGCCCAGCCCCAGCATTTT.

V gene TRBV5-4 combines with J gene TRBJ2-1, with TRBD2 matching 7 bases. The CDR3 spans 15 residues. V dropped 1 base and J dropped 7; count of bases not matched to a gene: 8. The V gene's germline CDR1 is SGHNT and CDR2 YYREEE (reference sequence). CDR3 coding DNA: TGTGCCAGCAGCTTGCCCCCGGGAGCGGGGAATGAGCAGTTCTTC. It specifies CASSLPPGAGNEQFF.

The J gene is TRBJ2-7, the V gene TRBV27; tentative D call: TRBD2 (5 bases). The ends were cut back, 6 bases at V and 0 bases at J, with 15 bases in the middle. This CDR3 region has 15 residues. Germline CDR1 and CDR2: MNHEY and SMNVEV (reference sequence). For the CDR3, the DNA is TGTGCCAGCAGCCTTAGCGCGGACGGCTCCTACGAGCAGTACTTC. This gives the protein CASSLSADGSYEQYF.

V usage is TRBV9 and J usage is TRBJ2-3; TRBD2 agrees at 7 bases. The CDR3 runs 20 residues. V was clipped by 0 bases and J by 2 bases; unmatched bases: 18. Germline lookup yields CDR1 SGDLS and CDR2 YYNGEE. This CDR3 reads CASSVDKESGTGGSTDTQYF. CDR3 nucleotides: TGTGCCAGCAGCGTAGATAAAGAGTCAGGAACGGGGGGATCCACAGATACGCAGTATTTT.

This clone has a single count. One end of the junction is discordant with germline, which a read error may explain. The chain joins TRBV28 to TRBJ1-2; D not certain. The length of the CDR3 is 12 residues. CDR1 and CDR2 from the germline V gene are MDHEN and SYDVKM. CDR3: CASSLSVEKSAF. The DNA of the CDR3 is TGTGCCAGCAGTTTAAGTGTGGAGAAAAGTGCCTTC.

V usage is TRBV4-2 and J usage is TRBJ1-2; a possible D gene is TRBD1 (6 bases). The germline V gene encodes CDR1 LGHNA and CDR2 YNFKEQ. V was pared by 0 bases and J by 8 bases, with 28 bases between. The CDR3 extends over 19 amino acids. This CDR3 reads CASSQDPARRAGGERGYTF. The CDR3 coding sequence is TGTGCCAGCAGCCAAGATCCCGCCCGACGGGCGGGGGGCGAAAGAGGCTACACCTTC.

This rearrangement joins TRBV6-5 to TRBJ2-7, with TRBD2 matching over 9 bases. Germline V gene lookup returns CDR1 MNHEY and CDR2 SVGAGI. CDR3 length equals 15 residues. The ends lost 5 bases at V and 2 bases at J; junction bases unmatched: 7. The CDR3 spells CASSRGREGTYEQYF. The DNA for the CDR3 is TGTGCCAGCAGTAGGGGGCGGGAGGGAACCTACGAGCAGTACTTC.

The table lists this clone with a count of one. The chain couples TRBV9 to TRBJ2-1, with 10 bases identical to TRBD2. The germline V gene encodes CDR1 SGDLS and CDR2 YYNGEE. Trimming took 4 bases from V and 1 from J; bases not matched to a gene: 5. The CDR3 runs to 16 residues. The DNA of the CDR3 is TGTGCCAGCAGCTTGAGCGGGAGGGGTTCCTACAATGAGCAGTTCTTC. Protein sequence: CASSLSGRGSYNEQFF.

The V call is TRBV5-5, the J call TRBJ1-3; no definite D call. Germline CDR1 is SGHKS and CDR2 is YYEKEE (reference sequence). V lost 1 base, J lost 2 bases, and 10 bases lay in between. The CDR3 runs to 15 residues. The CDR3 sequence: CASSLREWAGNTIYF. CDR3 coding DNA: TGTGCCAGCAGCTTGCGGGAATGGGCTGGAAACACCATATATTTT.

Here the CDR3 reads CASSPSSGGQETQYF. DNA of the CDR3: TGTGCCAGCAGCCCTTCTAGCGGGGGACAAGAGACCCAGTACTTC. This chain connects TRBV11-3 to TRBJ2-5, with 10 nucleotides matching TRBD2. The trim removed 5 bases at V and 2 bases at J, leaving 5 bases unmatched. The CDR3 totals 15 residues. Germline CDR1 reads SGHNT; CDR2 reads YENEEA.

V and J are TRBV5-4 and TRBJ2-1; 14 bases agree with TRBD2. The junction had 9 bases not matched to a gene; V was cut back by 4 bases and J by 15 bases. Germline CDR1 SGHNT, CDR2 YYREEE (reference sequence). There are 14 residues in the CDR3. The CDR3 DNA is TGTGCCAGCAGCCTCCCCGGACTAGCGGGAGGTCTGTTCTTC. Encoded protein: CASSLPGLAGGLFF.

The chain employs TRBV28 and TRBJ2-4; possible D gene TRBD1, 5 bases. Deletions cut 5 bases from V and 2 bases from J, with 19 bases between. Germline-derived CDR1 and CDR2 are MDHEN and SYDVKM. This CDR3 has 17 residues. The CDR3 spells CASSRRAGMFSKNIQYF. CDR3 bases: TGTGCCAGCAGTAGACGTGCAGGGATGTTTTCCAAAAACATTCAGTACTTC.

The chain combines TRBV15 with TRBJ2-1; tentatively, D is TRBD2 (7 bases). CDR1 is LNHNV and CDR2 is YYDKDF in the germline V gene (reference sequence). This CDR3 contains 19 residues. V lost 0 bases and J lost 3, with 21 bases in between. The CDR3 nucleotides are TGTGCCACCAGCAGAGATCGGGGAAGCGGGGACACTAACTACAATGAGCAGTTCTTC. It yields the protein CATSRDRGSGDTNYNEQFF.

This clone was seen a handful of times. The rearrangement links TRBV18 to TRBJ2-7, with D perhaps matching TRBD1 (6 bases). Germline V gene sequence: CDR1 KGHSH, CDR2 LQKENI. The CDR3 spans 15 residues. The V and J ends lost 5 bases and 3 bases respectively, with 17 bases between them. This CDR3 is CASSKPRGEGYEQYF. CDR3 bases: TGTGCCAGCTCAAAACCCAGGGGAGAGGGCTACGAGCAGTACTTC. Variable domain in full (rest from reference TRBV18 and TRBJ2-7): NAGVMQNPRHLVRRRGQEARLRCSPMKGHSHVYWYRQLPEEGLKFMVYLQKENIIDESGMPKERFSAEFPKEGPSILRIQQVVRGDSAAYFCASSKPRGEGYEQYFGPGTRLTVT.

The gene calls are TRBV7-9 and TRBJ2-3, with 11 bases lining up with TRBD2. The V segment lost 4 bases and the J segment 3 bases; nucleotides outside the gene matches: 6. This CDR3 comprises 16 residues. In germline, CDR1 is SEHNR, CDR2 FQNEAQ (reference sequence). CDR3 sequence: CASSSRLAGLTDTQYF. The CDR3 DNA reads TGTGCCAGCAGCTCCCGACTAGCGGGGCTTACAGATACGCAGTATTTT.

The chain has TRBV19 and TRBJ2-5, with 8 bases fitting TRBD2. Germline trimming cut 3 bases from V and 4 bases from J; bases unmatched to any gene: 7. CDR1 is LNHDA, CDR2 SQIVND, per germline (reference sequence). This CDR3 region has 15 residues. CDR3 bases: TGTGCCAGTAGTATTGTCCCGGGAGGGCGAGAGACCCAGTACTTC. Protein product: CASSIVPGGRETQYF. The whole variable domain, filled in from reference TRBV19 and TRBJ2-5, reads DGGITQSPKYLFRKEGQNVTLSCEQNLNHDAMYWYRQDPGQGLRLIYYSQIVNDFQKGDIAEGYSVSREKKESFPLTVTSAQKNPTAFYLCASSIVPGGRETQYFGPGTRLLVL.

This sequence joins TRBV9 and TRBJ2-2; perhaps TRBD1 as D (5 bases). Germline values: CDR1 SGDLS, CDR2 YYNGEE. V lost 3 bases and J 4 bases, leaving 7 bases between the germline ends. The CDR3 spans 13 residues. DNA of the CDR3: TGTGCCAGCAGCGCGGACACCACCGGGGAGCTGTTTTTT. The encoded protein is CASSADTTGELFF.

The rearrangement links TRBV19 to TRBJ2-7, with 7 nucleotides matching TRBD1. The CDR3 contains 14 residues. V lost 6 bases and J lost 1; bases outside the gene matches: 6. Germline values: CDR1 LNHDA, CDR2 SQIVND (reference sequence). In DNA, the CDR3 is TGTGCCAGTAGCTATGGGACAGCTTCCTACGAGCAGTACTTC. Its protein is CASSYGTASYEQYF.